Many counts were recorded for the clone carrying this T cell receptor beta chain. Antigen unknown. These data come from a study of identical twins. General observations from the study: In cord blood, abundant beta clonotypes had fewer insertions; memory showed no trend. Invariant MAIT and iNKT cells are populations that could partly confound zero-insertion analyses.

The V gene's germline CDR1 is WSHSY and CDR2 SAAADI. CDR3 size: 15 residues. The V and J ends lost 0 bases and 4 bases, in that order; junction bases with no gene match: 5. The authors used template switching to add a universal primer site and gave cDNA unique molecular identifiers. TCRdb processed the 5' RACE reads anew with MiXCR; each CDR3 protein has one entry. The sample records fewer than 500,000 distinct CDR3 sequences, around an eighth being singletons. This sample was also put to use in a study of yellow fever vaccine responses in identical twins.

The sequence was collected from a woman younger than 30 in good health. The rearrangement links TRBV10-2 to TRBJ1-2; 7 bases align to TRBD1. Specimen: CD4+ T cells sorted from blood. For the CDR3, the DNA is TGCGCCAGCAGTGAGTCGGGACAGATCTCCTATGGCTACACCTTC. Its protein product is CASSESGQISYGYTF.